These 23 T cell receptor beta chains came from one sample sequenced in a study of blood T cell repertoires in COVID-19. TCRdb keeps only in-frame clones here, not all; method: immunoSEQ multiplex PCR. The sample carries over 150,000 clones, roughly 90% recorded once. The sequencing input was peripheral blood. All receptors come from a man aged 50 to 59 with COVID-19, enrolled during active disease.

This clone occurred once. The V call is TRBV28, the J call TRBJ2-7; D not resolved. The germline CDR1 and CDR2 sequences are MDHEN and SYDVKM. The CDR3 spans 14 residues. With 4 bases removed from V and 4 bases from J, the gap between germline ends came to 14 bases. CDR3: CASSWSGPRYEQYF. CDR3 bases: TGTGCCAGCAGTTGGTCCGGTCCCCGTTACGAGCAGTACTTC. Full variable domain (missing parts from reference TRBV28 and TRBJ2-7): DVKVTQSSRYLVKRTGEKVFLECVQDMDHENMFWYRQDPGLGLRLIYFSYDVKMKEKGDIPEGYSVSREKKERFSLILESASTNQTSMYLCASSWSGPRYEQYFGPGTRLTVT.

To note about this clone: At one boundary the junction diverges from the germline segment, which might be a read error. The chain couples TRBV10-1 to TRBJ2-5; TRBD1 aligns across 8 bases. Germline V CDR1 and CDR2: WNHNN, SYGVQD (reference sequence). The CDR3 runs 13 residues. This chain's CDR3 is CASSEAGTGRANF. In DNA form, the CDR3 reads TGCGCCAGCAGTGAAGCCGGGACAGGACGAGCAAACTTC.

J is TRBJ1-1 and V is TRBV25-1; 10 positions match TRBD1. There are 15 residues in the CDR3. The trim removed 3 bases at V and 3 bases at J, leaving 4 bases unmatched. CDR1 and CDR2 from the germline V gene are MGHDK and SYGVNS. DNA for the CDR3: TGTGCCAGCAGTGACCCGACAGGGGGCTACACTGAAGCTTTCTTT. This gives the protein CASSDPTGGYTEAFF.

The J gene is TRBJ2-5, the V gene TRBV5-8; 7 bases line up with TRBD1. Germline CDR1 is SGHTS and CDR2 is YDEGEE. V shed 0 bases, J shed 5 bases, and the junction held 4 bases outside the gene matches. CDR3 size: 14 residues. CDR3 amino acids: CASSLGTGWETQYF. Here the CDR3 DNA reads TGTGCCAGCAGCTTGGGGACAGGTTGGGAGACCCAGTACTTC.

This chain connects TRBV7-2 to TRBJ1-2; D is perhaps TRBD1 (6 bases). The CDR3 length is 15 residues. Germline lookup yields CDR1 SGHTA and CDR2 FQGNSA. Trimming removed 1 base from V and 8 bases from J, with 17 bases in between. CDR3 protein: CASSLDPGQSRGYTF. In nucleotides, the CDR3 is TGTGCCAGCAGCTTAGATCCAGGACAGTCAAGGGGCTACACCTTC.

The chain employs TRBV6-5 and TRBJ2-5; TRBD2 is a possible D gene (6 bases). Trimming left V 5 bases short and J 5 bases short, with 18 bases between. This CDR3 is 15 amino acids long. Germline CDR1 MNHEY, CDR2 SVGAGI. DNA for the CDR3: TGTGCCAGCAGTAAACGGGCCCGGGGGACGGAGACCCAGTACTTC. It translates to CASSKRARGTETQYF.

The chain links TRBV7-2 to TRBJ2-7; D gene uncertain. The CDR3 consists of 13 residues. CDR1 is SGHTA and CDR2 is FQGNSA in the germline V gene. Trimming shortened V by 4 bases and J by 7 bases, and 14 bases separated the two germline ends. For the CDR3, the DNA is TGTGCCAGCAGCTCACAACCCGTCGGGGAGCAGTACTTC. Amino acid sequence: CASSSQPVGEQYF.

The rearrangement uses TRBV30 and TRBJ1-3; D is unresolved. Trimming shortened V by 3 bases and J by 0 bases, and 9 bases separated the two germline ends. Germline CDR1 is GTSNPN and CDR2 is SVGIG (reference sequence). The CDR3 contains 14 residues. In DNA, the CDR3 is TGTGCCTGGAGACCGCTAGTCTCTGGAAACACCATATATTTT. It codes for CAWRPLVSGNTIYF.

The rearrangement links TRBV27 to TRBJ2-7; tentative D call: TRBD2 (5 bases). The CDR3 length is 13 residues. The V gene lost 2 bases and the J gene lost 6 bases, with 11 bases spanning the gap. Germline V gene sequence: CDR1 MNHEY, CDR2 SMNVEV (reference sequence). CDR3 DNA: TGTGCCAGCAGTTTAGGACTGCCCGGCGAGCAGTACTTC. Its translation is CASSLGLPGEQYF.

The chain employs TRBV27 and TRBJ2-7; 9 positions match TRBD1. Germline CDR1 is MNHEY and CDR2 is SMNVEV (reference sequence). V was clipped by 5 bases and J by 7 bases; unmatched bases: 18. The CDR3 loop spans 17 amino acids. The CDR3 here is CASSQAGTGPLFSEQYF. The CDR3 DNA reads as TGTGCCAGCAGTCAGGCCGGGACAGGGCCTCTTTTTTCGGAGCAGTACTTC.

The chain is built from TRBV7-2 and TRBJ2-6; D may be TRBD1 (6 bases). Trimming took off 5 bases at V and 0 bases at J, with 14 bases between the two ends. Germline CDR1 reads SGHTA; CDR2 reads FQGNSA. The CDR3 consists of 17 residues. DNA for the CDR3: TGTGCCAGCAGCCCAGTGGGACAACCCTCTGGGGCCAACGTCCTGACTTTC. Its translation is CASSPVGQPSGANVLTF.

At least ten counts were recorded for this clone. This chain uses TRBV2 with TRBJ2-7, with D perhaps TRBD1 (5 bases). Germline loops: CDR1 SNHLY, CDR2 FYNNEI. The length of the CDR3 is 13 residues. V was clipped by 8 bases and J by 1 base, with 12 bases between them. DNA of the CDR3: TGTGCCAGCCTCGTAGGGGCGTCCTACGAGCAGTACTTC. Protein sequence: CASLVGASYEQYF.

The chain employs TRBV15 and TRBJ1-2, with a possible D match to TRBD1 (6 bases). CDR1 and CDR2 from the germline V gene are LNHNV and YYDKDF (reference sequence). Trimming left V 1 base short and J 8 bases short, with 11 bases between. CDR3 size: 13 residues. The CDR3 DNA reads TGTGCCACCAGCAGAGGGGGGGGGCAAGGCTACACCTTC. Its translation is CATSRGGGQGYTF.

This sequence joins TRBV5-1 and TRBJ1-4, with 7 positions matching TRBD1. The CDR3 sequence is 15 residues long. Germline assignment: CDR1 SGHRS and CDR2 YFSETQ. The trim removed 0 bases at V and 8 bases at J, leaving 7 bases unmatched. This chain's CDR3 is CASSLAGQDPEKLFF. The CDR3 DNA reads TGCGCCAGCAGCTTGGCTGGACAGGACCCCGAAAAACTGTTTTTT.

Regarding this clone: Other nucleotide sequences in the sample specify the same CDR3. The chain uses TRBV15 and TRBJ2-7; tentatively, D is TRBD1 (5 bases). The ends were cut back, 0 bases at V and 3 bases at J, with 6 bases in the middle. This CDR3 is built from 13 residues. Per germline, CDR1 LNHNV and CDR2 YYDKDF (reference sequence). The chain's CDR3 is CATSRDRGYEQYF. The CDR3 bases are TGTGCCACCAGCAGAGATAGGGGCTACGAGCAGTACTTC.

This CDR3 reads CASSPYPPQGANTGELFF. CDR3 in DNA: TGTGCCAGCAGCCCCTACCCCCCTCAGGGGGCCAACACCGGGGAGCTGTTTTTT. The rearrangement links TRBV4-2 to TRBJ2-2; 8 bases map to TRBD1. J lost 2 bases, V lost 4 bases, and 12 bases had no gene match. This CDR3 region has 18 residues. Looked up from germline, CDR1 is LGHNA and CDR2 is YNFKEQ.

This clone was counted a single time. This chain connects TRBV5-8 to TRBJ1-1; D is unclear. Between the trimmed V and J ends, which lost 4 bases and 0 bases, there was a span of 13 bases. The length of the CDR3 is 15 residues. CDR1 is SGHTS and CDR2 is YDEGEE in the germline V gene. CDR3 loop: CASSAEILMNTEAFF. The CDR3 DNA follows: TGTGCCAGCAGCGCGGAAATTCTGATGAACACTGAAGCTTTCTTT.

This clone appeared a few times. V and J are TRBV12-3 or TRBV12-4 and TRBJ1-3; D may be TRBD1 (5 bases). This CDR3 contains 12 residues. V dropped 5 bases and J dropped 8 bases, with 10 bases sitting between them. CDR3 sequence (DNA): TGTGCCAGCAGTACAGGTGGTTACACCATATATTTT. Amino acids: CASSTGGYTIYF.

The CDR3 coding sequence is TGTGCCAGCTCGCGAGACAGCAGAAAGAACTATGGCTACACCTTC. Its protein product is CASSRDSRKNYGYTF. The rearrangement uses TRBV18 and TRBJ1-2; a possible D gene is TRBD1 (5 bases). CDR3 length equals 15 residues. Per the germline V gene, CDR1 is KGHSH and CDR2 is LQKENI. Trimming left V 6 bases short and J 2 bases short, with 16 bases between.

CDR3 bases: TGTGCCAGCAGCTTGGGGACTAGCTCCTACAATGAGCAGTTCTTC. Residues: CASSLGTSSYNEQFF. This rearrangement joins TRBV5-5 to TRBJ2-1; 7 bases agree with TRBD2. Germline V gene lookup returns CDR1 SGHKS and CDR2 YYEKEE (reference sequence). CDR3 length: 15 residues. Unmatched junction bases numbered 0, after V lost 0 bases and J lost 0 bases. Drawing the rest from reference TRBV5-5 and TRBJ2-1, the complete variable domain is DAGVTQSPTHLIKTRGQQVTLRCSPISGHKSVSWYQQVLGQGPQFIFQYYEKEERGRGNFPDRFSARQFPNYSSELNVNALLLGDSALYLCASSLGTSSYNEQFFGPGTRLTVL.

The chain couples TRBV27 to TRBJ2-5, with D possibly being TRBD1 (5 bases). The CDR3 is 15 residues long. The V gene lost 0 bases and the J gene lost 1 base, with 9 bases spanning the gap. Germline V gene sequence: CDR1 MNHEY, CDR2 SMNVEV (reference sequence). The chain's CDR3 is CASSLSRQSQETQYF. In DNA, the CDR3 is TGTGCCAGCAGTTTATCCAGACAGTCCCAAGAGACCCAGTACTTC.

This chain uses TRBV5-6 with TRBJ2-1; tentative D call: TRBD2 (7 bases). Trimming took 6 bases from V and 3 from J, leaving 19 bases between them. CDR3 length: 16 amino acids. CDR1 is SGHDT and CDR2 is YYEEEE in the germline V gene. The CDR3 nucleotides read TGTGCCAGCATCCCAGGTTGGGGGGGGCGCTACAATGAGCAGTTCTTC. This encodes CASIPGWGGRYNEQFF.

The gene calls are TRBV7-6 and TRBJ1-4, with a possible D match to TRBD1 (6 bases). The CDR3 has 15 amino acids. CDR1 is SGHVS, CDR2 FNYEAQ, per germline. V was trimmed by 1 base and J by 4 bases, leaving 10 bases between them. The CDR3 region has the DNA TGTGCCAGCAGCTTAGATGACAGGAGTAATGAAAAACTGTTTTTT. Its translation: CASSLDDRSNEKLFF.